This T cell receptor (beta chain) was obtained from a study of T-cell reconstitution after alpha-beta-depleted transplantation in children (TCRdb year 2016). For context, the study as a whole: T-cell immune reconstitution after TCRalphabeta/CD19-depleted allogeneic hematopoietic cell transplantation in children was quantitatively tracked in the study by means of TCR repertoire profiling.

CDR1 and CDR2 are read off the germline V gene (reference sequence) as GTSNPN and SVGIG. Spanning cysteine to phenylalanine, the CDR3 consists of 15 amino acids. Just CDR3 DNA is preserved here, 45 bases in frame from base 1. Between the V and J ends, shortened by 0 bases and 2 bases respectively, the junction contains 12 bases. Libraries were built with PCR. The instrument given in TCRdb is Illumina HiSeq 2500. TCR library preparation used molecular barcoding, with unique molecular identifiers applied to normalize quantification of the TCRbeta repertoire. The public sequencing data were trimmed at Q25 with fastp and processed into clonotypes with MiXCR by TCRdb, which kept only in-frame beta chains. Under each unique CDR3 protein, matching rows form one entry showing the most common genes and DNA. Present in this sample are approximately 490,000 distinct CDR3 sequences, 10% to 13% of which were seen just once. The leading ten clones occupy 2% to 2.5% of the sample.

The treatment or condition label for this specimen denotes: allogeneic hematopoietic cell transplantation with graft depleted of TCRalphabeta T cells and CD19 B cells. TCRalphabeta/CD19-depleted allogeneic hematopoietic cell grafts were given to the transplant recipients, all of whom were children. Study-wide findings and limitations: In some patients, high TCRbeta diversity at day 60 was attributed to recipient T cells and intrathymic progenitors that had survived conditioning. Hyperexpanded clone frequencies declined over subsequent months; after one year, T-cell counts and TCRbeta diversity were mostly attributed to newly produced T cells. Apparently early alphabetaT-cell count recovery about two months after transplant reportedly relied on only several hundred rapidly expanded clones derived from non-depleted graft cells.

This clonotype appeared many times. Its antigen is not yet known. No qualities accompany the bases; no much larger clone lies one base away. The clonotype was recovered from a child aged 2 to 10 with inherited bone marrow failure, due to receive a stem cell transplant. The source was PBMCs, collected before TCRalphabeta/CD19-depleted stem cell transplant. The receptor chain draws on TRBV30 and TRBJ2-3; the D gene could be TRBD1 or TRBD2, each one agreeing over 5 bases. The DNA sequence is TGTGCCTGGAGTGTACCGGGACGGTCCACAGATACGCAGTATTTT. Translated, this is CAWSVPGRSTDTQYF.